This T cell receptor (beta chain) was captured by sequencing in a study of T cell responses to AZD1222 COVID-19 vaccine. General study findings and limits: Repertoires were obtained only post-peak T cell response. Donors skewed white British and female; clonal diversity was possibly underestimated. Regions 160-218 and 743-854 held dominance among vaccine-associated CD4 TCRs, which spanned spike.

Germline V CDR1 and CDR2: SEHNR, FQNEAQ (reference sequence). The V end lost 11 bases, the J end lost 4 bases, and 9 bases lay between the germline ends. This CDR3 comprises 12 residues. The assay was immunoSEQ multiplex PCR, and TCRdb's table has in-frame clones only and misses some. Seen here are fewer than 55,000 clones, 83% observed once, and the top ten hold over 40%. Details on this clone: Its antigen is currently unknown.

This TCR came from an adult in good health. This chain connects TRBV7-9 to TRBJ2-6; D is ambiguous. The material was peripheral blood, obtained on day 0 of AZD1222 vaccination. CDR3 nucleotides: TGTGCCGAGTCCGGGGGGGCCAACGTCCTGACTTTC. Protein product: CAESGGANVLTF.